This T cell receptor beta chain originates from a study of cytotoxic CD8 clonotypes in ibrutinib-treated CLL. Overall study context: IGHV unmutated 17; relapsed/refractory 11 to 12; treatment-naive about 14.

Turning to this clone: No antigen is known for it.

Study findings and constraints: Public clonotypes, an uncommon group, contracted or remained stable on treatment.

The repertoire was sequenced with immunoSEQ multiplex PCR; TCRdb's copy has only in-frame clones and lacks some. The table lists about 140,000 clones, 80% of them singletons. The CDR3 sequence is 16 residues long. V was clipped by 3 bases and J by 3 bases, with 15 bases between them. In germline, CDR1 is SNHLY, CDR2 FYNNEI. The chain links TRBV2 to TRBJ1-5; unclear D gene. The sequence was collected from a human donor with chronic lymphocytic leukemia. The sample in question was PBMCs, obtained after 36 months of ibrutinib treatment. In nucleotides, the CDR3 is TGTGCCAGCAGTGACCCCGCGGACGCCTTCAATCAGCCCCAGCATTTT. Its protein is CASSDPADAFNQPQHF.